This TCR beta chain derives from a study of blood T cell repertoires in COVID-19. On the study more broadly: The samples span acute and convalescent COVID-19 from the United States, Italy and Spain. The analysed material was cDNA or gDNA that came from T cells, B-cell-depleted T cells, or PBMCs.

The CDR3 length is 13 residues. Germline CDR1 and CDR2: SNHLY and FYNNEI. V was trimmed by 2 bases and J by 4 bases, leaving 8 bases between them. Under the authors' procedure: Using reference gene primer amplification, nucleated cell counts were estimated. Here immunoSEQ multiplex PCR was the method, and the copy in TCRdb shows in-frame clones only, minus some. V and J calls and clone size are those listed in that table; D and trimming were worked out from the DNA. The profile shows roughly 130,000 clones, less than 90% of them singletons. Sequences were obtained from peripheral blood. The chain couples TRBV2 to TRBJ1-1, with a weak D call TRBD1 (6 bases). The clonotype originates from a woman in her 30s who had recovered from COVID-19. CDR3 region: CASSEQGPTEAFF. The CDR3, as DNA: TGTGCCAGCAGTGAACAGGGGCCCACTGAAGCTTTCTTT. Full variable domain (missing parts from reference TRBV2 and TRBJ1-1): EPEVTQTPSHQVTQMGQEVILRCVPISNHLYFYWYRQILGQKVEFLVSFYNNEISEKSEIFDDQFSVERPDGSNFTLKIRSTKLEDSAMYFCASSEQGPTEAFFGQGTRLTVV.